The TCR beta chain under discussion was sequenced for a study of blood T cell repertoires in COVID-19. CDR3 length: 15 amino acids. Germline loops: CDR1 LNHDA, CDR2 SQIVND (reference sequence). The junction had 7 bases not matched to a gene; V was cut back by 5 bases and J by 1 base. Profiling relied on immunoSEQ multiplex PCR, and the TCRdb table lists in-frame clones only, not all of them. The table has about 160,000 clones, 87% seen once. The sequence derives from a woman in her forties who had been exposed to COVID-19. V gene TRBV19 combines with J gene TRBJ2-5, with 7 bases matching TRBD2. Sequencing used PBMCs or T cells enriched from blood (not recorded which). This chain's CDR3 is CASSRGVGIQETQYF. The CDR3 DNA is TGTGCCAGTAGTCGGGGGGTCGGGATCCAAGAGACCCAGTACTTC.